The 25 T cell receptor beta chains in this list originate from one sample, sequenced in a study of siplizumab effects on memory and regulatory T cells. Some clones are missing from TCRdb's copy, which holds only in-frame ones; the method was immunoSEQ multiplex PCR. The sample shows approximately 92,000 clones, about 94% of them seen only once. The source material was non-Treg CD4+ T cells sorted from blood. The receptor set was obtained from a human donor in good health.

The rearrangement uses TRBV19 and TRBJ2-7, with D maybe TRBD1 (6 bases). The CDR3 is made up of 14 amino acids. CDR1 is LNHDA and CDR2 is SQIVND in the germline V gene (reference sequence). Trimming cost V 5 bases and J 0 bases, with 11 bases left between them. The DNA of the CDR3 is TGTGCCAGTAGTCGGACAGTAATCTCCTACGAGCAGTACTTC. This encodes CASSRTVISYEQYF.

V and J are TRBV2 and TRBJ2-7; 7 bases fit TRBD1. V was clipped by 7 bases and J by 2 bases; unmatched bases: 5. This CDR3 contains 13 residues. Per germline, CDR1 SNHLY and CDR2 FYNNEI. The CDR3 is CASTGQRTYEQYF. DNA for the CDR3: TGTGCCAGCACGGGACAGCGAACCTACGAGCAGTACTTC. Full variable domain (missing parts from reference TRBV2 and TRBJ2-7): EPEVTQTPSHQVTQMGQEVILRCVPISNHLYFYWYRQILGQKVEFLVSFYNNEISEKSEIFDDQFSVERPDGSNFTLKIRSTKLEDSAMYFCASTGQRTYEQYFGPGTRLTVT.

The chain joins TRBV5-1 to TRBJ1-1; 7 bases agree with TRBD1. The CDR3 contains 15 residues. Germline values: CDR1 SGHRS, CDR2 YFSETQ. The trim removed 0 bases at V and 2 bases at J, leaving 4 bases unmatched. The CDR3 coding sequence is TGCGCCAGCAGCTTGGAAGGGACAGCCAACACTGAAGCTTTCTTT. It yields the protein CASSLEGTANTEAFF.

CDR3 sequence (DNA): TGTGCCAGCAGCAAAGCTCGGAGCTCCTACAATGAGCAGTTCTTC. Its translation: CASSKARSSYNEQFF. V and J are TRBV21-1 and TRBJ2-1; the table's D call of TRBD2 was not tested on the DNA. TRBV21-1 is a known pseudogene. This CDR3 contains 15 residues.

The V call is TRBV27, the J call TRBJ1-2; D is perhaps TRBD1 (6 bases). Per germline, CDR1 MNHEY and CDR2 SMNVEV (reference sequence). The CDR3 runs 13 residues. The germline V and J ends were trimmed by 3 bases and 2 bases, with 7 bases remaining between them. The CDR3 nucleotides read TGTGCCAGCAGTTTTAGGGGGAACTATGGCTACACCTTC. Translating it yields CASSFRGNYGYTF.

This chain links TRBV7-2 with TRBJ1-5; TRBD1 agrees at 9 bases. CDR1 and CDR2 from the germline V gene are SGHTA and FQGNSA. This CDR3 is built from 15 residues. V lost 5 bases and J lost 6; bases outside the gene matches: 8. The DNA for the CDR3 is TGTGCCAGCAGCCTAAGGACAGGGGATGGTCAGCCCCAGCATTTT. Translation gives CASSLRTGDGQPQHF.

Comment on this clone: One end of the junction does not line up with germline, which may come from a read error. The V call is TRBV7-2, the J call TRBJ1-5; D possibly corresponds to TRBD1 (6 bases). The germline V gene encodes CDR1 SGHTA and CDR2 FQGNSA. This CDR3 spans 13 amino acids. The CDR3 loop is CASCLRGGGPQHF. CDR3 in DNA: TGTGCCAGCTGCTTAAGAGGGGGAGGTCCCCAGCATTTT.

V usage is TRBV18 and J usage is TRBJ2-1; TRBD2 matches at 7 bases. The CDR3 spans 19 residues. V lost 3 bases to trimming and J lost 4 bases; unmatched junction nucleotides: 18. The germline CDR1 and CDR2 sequences are KGHSH and LQKENI. The CDR3 region is CASSPFVGGGNLLYNEQFF. The CDR3 region has the DNA TGTGCCAGCTCACCGTTTGTTGGGGGGGGAAACCTTTTGTACAATGAGCAGTTCTTC.

This clone was picked up a small number of times. This chain joins TRBV6-5 and TRBJ2-7; unclear D gene. The CDR3 totals 13 residues. The V end lost 5 bases, the J end lost 6 bases, and 14 bases lay between the germline ends. From germline, CDR1 is MNHEY and CDR2 SVGAGI. The CDR3 region has the DNA TGTGCCAGCAGTCCATCAAAGTTGGGCGAGCAGTACTTC. Protein sequence: CASSPSKLGEQYF.

This sequence joins TRBV18 and TRBJ2-5; D may correspond to TRBD1 or TRBD2 (5 bases each). Germline V lookup: CDR1 KGHSH, CDR2 LQKENI. This CDR3 comprises 15 residues. The V end lost 4 bases, the J end lost 4 bases, and 16 bases lay between the germline ends. The CDR3: CASSLTGTLGETQYF. The CDR3 coding sequence is TGTGCCAGCTCACTAACCGGGACCCTGGGAGAGACCCAGTACTTC.

The genes are TRBV4-2 and TRBJ2-3; 12 bases agree with TRBD2. V lost 5 bases, J lost 1 base, and 13 bases stayed unmatched. Germline assignment: CDR1 LGHNA and CDR2 YNFKEQ. The CDR3 spans 19 residues. The CDR3 spells CASSEGSLAGGVGTDTQYF. The CDR3 DNA reads as TGTGCCAGCAGCGAAGGTTCACTAGCGGGAGGAGTAGGCACAGATACGCAGTATTTT.

The chain combines TRBV5-1 with TRBJ1-1, with a weak D call TRBD1 (6 bases). The CDR3 has 15 amino acids. V was trimmed by 3 bases and J by 0 bases, leaving 12 bases between them. CDR1 is SGHRS, CDR2 YFSETQ, per germline. Here the CDR3 DNA reads TGCGCCAGCAGCTGGATCACAGGGATGAACACTGAAGCTTTCTTT. Translated, it gives CASSWITGMNTEAFF.

V is TRBV5-1 and J is TRBJ2-5, with D possibly being TRBD1 (6 bases). Per the germline V gene, CDR1 is SGHRS and CDR2 is YFSETQ. The CDR3 sequence is 14 residues long. Trimming cost V 0 bases and J 7 bases, with 13 bases left between them. DNA for the CDR3: TGCGCCAGCAGCTTGGGGCAGGGGTTAGGGACCCAGTACTTC. Translation gives CASSLGQGLGTQYF.

This clone has just one count. The J gene is TRBJ2-1, the V gene TRBV19, with D perhaps TRBD1 or TRBD2 (6 bases each). This CDR3 spans 15 amino acids. The V gene lost 3 bases and the J gene lost 2 bases, with 11 bases spanning the gap. In germline, CDR1 is LNHDA, CDR2 SQIVND (reference sequence). The CDR3 DNA is TGTGCCAGTAGTATGGGGGGACAAACCTACAATGAGCAGTTCTTC. Protein: CASSMGGQTYNEQFF.

This clone came up once. V gene TRBV19 combines with J gene TRBJ1-1; D is uncertain. The V gene's germline CDR1 is LNHDA and CDR2 SQIVND (reference sequence). Trimming took off 3 bases at V and 5 bases at J, with 7 bases between the two ends. This CDR3 spans 12 amino acids. CDR3 sequence reads: CASSMGGTEAFF. CDR3 DNA: TGTGCCAGTAGTATGGGAGGGACTGAAGCTTTCTTT.

J is TRBJ2-3 and V is TRBV5-4; TRBD2 agrees at 7 bases. Germline CDR1 SGHNT, CDR2 YYREEE (reference sequence). V gave up 3 bases and J gave up 2 bases; unmatched junction bases: 9. The CDR3 totals 16 residues. CDR3 in amino acids: CASSSQTSPPTDTQYF. Here the CDR3 DNA reads TGTGCCAGCAGCTCACAGACTAGCCCTCCCACAGATACGCAGTATTTT.

The rearrangement links TRBV7-9 to TRBJ2-2, with D tentatively TRBD2 (5 bases). CDR1 and CDR2 (germline): SEHNR, FQNEAQ (reference sequence). This CDR3 has 15 residues. Trimming took 4 bases from V and 6 from J, leaving 15 bases between them. CDR3 amino acids: CASSSLAGKAGELFF. The DNA for the CDR3 is TGTGCCAGCAGCTCTCTAGCTGGGAAGGCCGGGGAGCTGTTTTTT.

The chain couples TRBV7-8 to TRBJ2-2, with a tentative D call TRBD2 (6 bases). Per germline, CDR1 SGHVS and CDR2 FQNEAQ. V lost 3 bases, J lost 0 bases, and 8 bases lay in between. The CDR3 loop spans 15 amino acids. The DNA of the CDR3 is TGTGCCAGCAGCTTGGGGGGAACGAACACCGGGGAGCTGTTTTTT. Translation: CASSLGGTNTGELFF.

The chain combines TRBV30 with TRBJ2-1; D might be TRBD1 or TRBD2, each matching 6 bases. Germline V gene sequence: CDR1 GTSNPN, CDR2 SVGIG (reference sequence). The length of the CDR3 is 13 residues. With 2 bases removed from V and 10 bases from J, the gap between germline ends came to 15 bases. The DNA for the CDR3 is TGTGCCTGGAGTCCTTGGGGGGCCTCCGAGCAGTTCTTC. It codes for CAWSPWGASEQFF.

The chain couples TRBV19 to TRBJ1-5, with D uncertain. The CDR3 sequence is 15 residues long. Trimming took off 3 bases at V and 1 base at J, with 10 bases between the two ends. CDR1 LNHDA and CDR2 SQIVND come from the germline V gene (reference sequence). CDR3 coding DNA: TGTGCCAGTAGTATTATCTTGCAGAGCAATCAGCCCCAGCATTTT. This gives the protein CASSIILQSNQPQHF.

CDR3 DNA: TGTGCCAGCAGACCAAACCTACGACAGGGCAGCTCTGGGGCCAACGTCCTGACTTTC. Protein sequence: CASRPNLRQGSSGANVLTF. The chain carries TRBV28 and TRBJ2-6, with 7 positions matching TRBD1. CDR3 length equals 19 residues. J lost 0 bases, V lost 6 bases, and 14 bases had no gene match. The germline CDR1 and CDR2 sequences are MDHEN and SYDVKM. Filled out from reference TRBV28 and TRBJ2-6, the complete variable domain reads DVKVTQSSRYLVKRTGEKVFLECVQDMDHENMFWYRQDPGLGLRLIYFSYDVKMKEKGDIPEGYSVSREKKERFSLILESASTNQTSMYLCASRPNLRQGSSGANVLTFGAGSRLTVL.

The CDR3, as DNA: TGTGCCAGCAGTTACTCGAGGGGGCCCACTGAAGCTTTCTTT. Its protein product is CASSYSRGPTEAFF. The gene calls are TRBV6-6 and TRBJ1-1; 7 bases fit TRBD1. Germline CDR1 reads MNHNY; CDR2 reads SVGAGI (reference sequence). This CDR3 contains 14 residues. Trimming removed 0 bases from V and 4 bases from J; junction bases left unmatched: 2.

This clone was detected only once. The chain is built from TRBV27 and TRBJ1-2; 8 bases are a match to TRBD1. Trimming removed 2 bases from V and 7 bases from J; junction bases left unmatched: 12. Germline-derived CDR1 and CDR2 are MNHEY and SMNVEV (reference sequence). This CDR3 has 16 residues. CDR3 DNA sequence: TGTGCCAGCAGTTTAGGAGGTACAGGGGGTTTCCGTGGCTACACCTTC. Residues: CASSLGGTGGFRGYTF.

V gene TRBV7-9 combines with J gene TRBJ2-1; D uncertain. The ends were cut back, 0 bases at V and 0 bases at J, with 18 bases in the middle. The CDR3 sequence is 19 residues long. Germline assignment: CDR1 SEHNR and CDR2 FQNEAQ (reference sequence). The CDR3 sequence: CASSLATLQGPNSYNEQFF. The CDR3 region has the DNA TGTGCCAGCAGCTTAGCGACCCTCCAAGGCCCAAACTCCTACAATGAGCAGTTCTTC.

The chain has TRBV27 and TRBJ2-1; D is ambiguous. Trimming removed 6 bases from V and 14 bases from J, with 26 bases in between. Germline lookup yields CDR1 MNHEY and CDR2 SMNVEV (reference sequence). The CDR3 covers 15 residues. The CDR3: CASSPNRTPPALKFF. The CDR3 DNA reads TGTGCCAGCAGCCCGAATCGGACCCCTCCGGCGTTAAAGTTCTTC.